The rows below give T cell receptor beta chains drawn from one sample of a study of CD8 T cells in Susac syndrome. TCRdb processed the immunoSEQ multiplex PCR reads anew with MiXCR; each CDR3 protein has one entry. Of about 200,000 distinct CDR3 sequences in the sample, 90% to 95% were seen once. Sequencing was done on a sample of CD4+ T cells from PBMCs. The origin of the receptors is a human donor with multiple sclerosis. CDR3s leave out the opening cysteine and the closing phenylalanine or tryptophan. D genes are given only for firm matches.

J,V,D,CDR3
TRBJ2-3,TRBV24-1,-,ATSAATSDTQY
TRBJ2-3,TRBV3-1,-,ASSQLNTDTQY
TRBJ2-4,TRBV12-3/TRBV12-4,TRBD1,ASSRQGVNIQY
TRBJ2-1,TRBV18,-,ASSQSSSSYNEQF
TRBJ2-5,TRBV12-5,-,ASGLEWETQY
TRBJ2-7,TRBV4-2,-,ASSQDPTAALYEQY
TRBJ2-1,TRBV15,TRBD2,ATSRALSRLAPYNEQF
TRBJ2-7,TRBV29-1,-,SVGRETDEQY
TRBJ2-1,TRBV19,TRBD2,ASSDSGLAELQF
TRBJ1-1,TRBV18,TRBD1,ASSNRQGNTEAF
TRBJ2-7,TRBV6-6,-,AIQGSYEQY
TRBJ2-7,TRBV28,TRBD1,ASTTGIMQY
TRBJ2-6,TRBV5-1,TRBD1,ASSLRGRLSGANVLT
TRBJ1-2,TRBV2,-,ASSGGTGTNYGYT
TRBJ1-1,TRBV9,-,ASSVNLSPDPEAF
TRBJ2-1,TRBV12-3/TRBV12-4,TRBD2,ASSLPGRTSGASYNEQF
TRBJ1-2,TRBV4-2,-,ASSQDSTRGSGYT
TRBJ1-1,TRBV29-1,TRBD1,SVEEGTVNTEAF
TRBJ2-7,TRBV29-1,-,SVEALVGSYEQY
TRBJ2-6,TRBV19,-,ASRLDSLAEANVLT
TRBJ1-1,TRBV5-1,-,ASSWPEPPNTEAF
TRBJ1-6,TRBV2,-,ASTQGTFNSPLH
TRBJ2-1,TRBV29-1,-,SVASPTIYNEQF
TRBJ2-1,TRBV29-1,TRBD1,SARTGRPEQF
TRBJ1-2,TRBV29-1,-,SVALGRSDGYT
TRBJ2-7,TRBV30,-,AWSVRVYEQY
TRBJ1-2,TRBV2,TRBD1,ASSPSGTGNIGYT
TRBJ2-5,TRBV12-3/TRBV12-4,-,ASRQDGETQY
TRBJ2-7,TRBV9,TRBD1,ASSRQGAATYEQY
TRBJ2-1,TRBV9,-,ASSVEWDGGEQF
TRBJ2-5,TRBV12-3/TRBV12-4,-,ASSPLSKETQY
TRBJ2-3,TRBV12-3/TRBV12-4,-,ASSKDWPDTQY
TRBJ1-1,TRBV11-3,-,ASSLNQNTEAF
TRBJ1-5,TRBV7-2,-,ASSRRTSNQPQH
TRBJ1-2,TRBV18,-,ASSPISDPGDGYT
TRBJ1-4,TRBV15,-,ATSRDLNEKLF
TRBJ2-1,TRBV6-2/TRBV6-3,TRBD2,ASSPRTSGKYNEQF
TRBJ2-2,TRBV18,TRBD1,ASSPPNRGATGELF
TRBJ2-7,TRBV20-1,TRBD2,SAPLSGTGYEQY
TRBJ1-1,TRBV29-1,-,SFSPGEAF